This T cell receptor beta chain was sequenced during a study of T cell clusters in autoimmune cytopenias. Broader study findings: TRB repertoire shifts in secondary cytopenia and chronic lymphocytic leukemia mostly reflected lymphoma, not autoimmunity.

Germline-derived CDR1 and CDR2 are MNHNY and SVGAGI (reference sequence). The CDR3 spans 16 residues. One tube held mixed TRB-A and TRB-B primer pools for touch-down PCR. TCRdb re-called the multiplex PCR reads and shows each CDR3 protein once, DNA omitted. Its table lists more than 5,500 distinct CDR3 sequences. TRB amplification used approximately 250 ng of peripheral blood genomic DNA. In terms of frequency, this clonotype is medium-sized. The antigen is undetermined. This sample was shared with a second study, whose subject was T cell repertoires in aging, cancer and after chemotherapy.

This clonotype was sampled from a human donor in good health. This chain uses TRBV6-6 with TRBJ2-1; the TRBD2 assignment by TCRdb is unverifiable without DNA. The sequenced sample was peripheral blood. This chain's CDR3 is CASSYGVPTRASEQFF.